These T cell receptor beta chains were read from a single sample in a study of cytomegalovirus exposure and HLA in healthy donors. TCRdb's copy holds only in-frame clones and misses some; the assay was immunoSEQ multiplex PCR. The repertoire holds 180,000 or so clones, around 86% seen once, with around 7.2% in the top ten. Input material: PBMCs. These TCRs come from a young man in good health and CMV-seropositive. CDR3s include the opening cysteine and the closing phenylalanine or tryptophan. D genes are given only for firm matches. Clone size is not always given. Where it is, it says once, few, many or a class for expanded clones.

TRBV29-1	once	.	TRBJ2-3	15	CSVEATQAITDTQYF	TGCAGCGTTGAAGCAACCCAGGCCATCACAGATACGCAGTATTTT
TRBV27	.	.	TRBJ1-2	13	CASKFWEGDGYTF	TGTGCCAGCAAATTTTGGGAGGGTGATGGCTACACCTTC
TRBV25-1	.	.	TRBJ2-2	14	CASSIRGNTGELFF	TGTGCCAGCAGTATCAGGGGGAACACCGGGGAGCTGTTTTTT
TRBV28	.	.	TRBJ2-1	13	CASRQEAYNEQFF	TGTGCCAGTCGACAGGAGGCCTACAATGAGCAGTTCTTC
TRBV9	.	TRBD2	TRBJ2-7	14	CASSAAGATYEQYF	TGTGCCAGCAGCGCAGCGGGAGCCACCTACGAGCAGTACTTC
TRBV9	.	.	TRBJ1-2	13	CASSALGHYGYTF	TGTGCCAGCAGCGCCCTAGGACACTATGGCTACACCTTC
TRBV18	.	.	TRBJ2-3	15	CASSQAGRGADTQYF	TGTGCCAGCTCACAAGCGGGCAGGGGAGCAGATACGCAGTATTTT
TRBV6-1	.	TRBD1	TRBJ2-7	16	CASSEGQGQGAYEQYF	TGTGCCAGCAGTGAAGGTCAGGGACAGGGAGCCTACGAGCAGTACTTC
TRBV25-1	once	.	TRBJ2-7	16	CASSPRRGDDWDEQYF	TGTGCCAGCTCCCCTAGGAGAGGGGACGACTGGGACGAGCAGTACTTC
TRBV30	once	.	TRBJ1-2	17	CAWTTKSGAASNYGYTF	TGTGCCTGGACCACGAAGTCTGGGGCCGCATCTAACTATGGCTACACCTTC
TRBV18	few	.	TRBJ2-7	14	CASSPAGGSYEQYF	TGTGCCAGCTCACCGGCGGGTGGCTCCTACGAGCAGTACTTC
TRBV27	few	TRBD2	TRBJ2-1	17	CASTQGLAGEDYNEQFF	TGTGCCAGCACCCAAGGACTAGCGGGAGAGGACTACAATGAGCAGTTCTTC
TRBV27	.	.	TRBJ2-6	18	CASSPRSGGSSGANVLTF	TGTGCCAGCAGTCCGCGCAGCGGAGGGTCCTCTGGGGCCAACGTCCTGACTTTC
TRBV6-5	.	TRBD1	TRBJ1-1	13	CASSLRTGTEAFF	TGTGCCAGCAGTCTGCGGACAGGGACTGAAGCTTTCTTT
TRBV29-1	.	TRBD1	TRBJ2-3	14	CSVGDRGRSDTQYF	TGCAGCGTCGGTGACAGGGGCAGATCAGATACGCAGTATTTT
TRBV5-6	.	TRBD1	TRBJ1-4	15	CASSFNQGVNEKLFF	TGTGCCAGCAGCTTCAATCAGGGGGTTAATGAAAAACTGTTTTTT
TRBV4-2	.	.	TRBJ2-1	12	CASSQDSSEQFF	TGTGCCAGCAGCCAAGATAGCTCCGAGCAGTTCTTC
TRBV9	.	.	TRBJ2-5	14	CASSVGLGSETQYF	TGTGCCAGCAGCGTAGGGTTGGGATCAGAGACCCAGTACTTC
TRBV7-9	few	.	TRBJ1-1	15	CASSFLLTVNTEAFF	TGTGCCAGCAGCTTTTTACTCACGGTGAACACTGAAGCTTTCTTT
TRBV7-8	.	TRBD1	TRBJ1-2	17	CASSLGVDRGTRGGYTF	TGTGCCAGCAGCTTAGGGGTCGACAGGGGGACGCGCGGCGGCTACACCTTC
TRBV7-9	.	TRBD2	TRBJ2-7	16	CASSLVAGDGAYEQYF	TGTGCCAGCAGCTTAGTAGCGGGGGACGGGGCCTACGAGCAGTACTTC
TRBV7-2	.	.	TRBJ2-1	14	CASSPTLADYEQFF	TGTGCCAGCAGCCCTACCCTTGCGGACTATGAGCAGTTCTTC
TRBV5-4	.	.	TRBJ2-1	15	CASSLWRGRGNEQFF	TGTGCCAGCAGCTTGTGGAGGGGAAGAGGCAATGAGCAGTTCTTC
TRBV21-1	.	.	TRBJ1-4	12	CASSPPGGKLFF	TGTGCCAGCAGCCCTCCGGGTGGAAAACTGTTTTTT
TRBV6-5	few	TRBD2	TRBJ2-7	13	CASRAGGDHEQYF	TGTGCCAGCAGAGCGGGAGGGGACCACGAGCAGTACTTC
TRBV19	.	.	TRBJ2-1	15	CASSAYNSPANEQFF	TGTGCCAGTAGTGCGTACAATTCCCCAGCCAATGAGCAGTTCTTC
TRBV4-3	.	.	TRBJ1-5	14	CASSPSNLGQPQHF	TGCGCCAGCAGCCCGTCTAATCTTGGTCAGCCCCAGCATTTT
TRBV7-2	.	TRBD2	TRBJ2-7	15	CASSLGLAGVYEQYF	TGTGCCAGCAGCTTGGGACTAGCGGGGGTCTACGAGCAGTACTTC
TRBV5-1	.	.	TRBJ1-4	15	CASSLDVPGREKLFF	TGCGCCAGCAGCTTGGACGTGCCCGGCCGGGAAAAACTGTTTTTT
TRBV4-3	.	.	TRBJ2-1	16	CASSQGAGADLGGQFF	TGCGCCAGCAGCCAAGGGGCGGGGGCCGATCTGGGTGGGCAGTTCTTC
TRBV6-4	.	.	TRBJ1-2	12	CASSDAGSGYTF	TGTGCCAGCAGTGACGCAGGGAGTGGCTACACCTTC
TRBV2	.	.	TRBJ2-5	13	CASESELQETQYF	TGTGCCAGCGAATCGGAGCTCCAAGAGACCCAGTACTTC
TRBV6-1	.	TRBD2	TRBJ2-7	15	CASRTSGEPAYEQYF	TGTGCCAGCAGGACTAGCGGTGAACCTGCCTACGAGCAGTACTTC
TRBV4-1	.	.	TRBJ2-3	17	CASSQGRQWRTADTQYF	TGCGCCAGCAGCCAGGGAAGACAGTGGCGGACGGCAGATACGCAGTATTTT
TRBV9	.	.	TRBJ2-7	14	CASSVGGGTYEQYF	TGTGCCAGCAGCGTAGGCGGAGGGACCTACGAGCAGTACTTC
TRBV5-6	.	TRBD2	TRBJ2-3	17	CASSLMMPSGMTDTQYF	TGTGCCAGCAGCTTGATGATGCCTAGCGGGATGACAGATACGCAGTATTTT
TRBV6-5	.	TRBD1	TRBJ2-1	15	CASSQDRGLSNEQFF	TGTGCCAGCAGTCAAGACAGGGGGCTGTCCAATGAGCAGTTCTTC
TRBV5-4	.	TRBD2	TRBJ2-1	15	CASSGDYPSYNEQFF	TGTGCCAGCAGCGGGGACTACCCTTCCTACAATGAGCAGTTCTTC
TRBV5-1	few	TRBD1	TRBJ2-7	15	CASSLGTGASYEQYF	TGCGCCAGCAGCTTGGGGACAGGGGCCTCCTACGAGCAGTACTTC
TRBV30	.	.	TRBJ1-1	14	CAWSVDSRGTEAFF	TGTGCCTGGAGTGTGGACTCCCGGGGGACTGAAGCTTTCTTT
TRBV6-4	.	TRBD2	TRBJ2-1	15	CASSERAGGGNEQFF	TGTGCCAGCAGTGAGAGGGCGGGAGGGGGCAATGAGCAGTTCTTC
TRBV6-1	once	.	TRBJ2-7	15	CASSEFQGEVYEQYF	TGTGCCAGCAGTGAATTCCAGGGGGAGGTCTACGAGCAGTACTTC
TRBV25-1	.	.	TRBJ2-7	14	CASSPRQRHYEQYF	TGTGCCAGCAGTCCACGACAGAGACACTACGAGCAGTACTTC
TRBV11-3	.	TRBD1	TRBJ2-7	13	CASSSGQGGEQYF	TGTGCCAGCAGCTCGGGACAGGGAGGGGAGCAGTACTTC
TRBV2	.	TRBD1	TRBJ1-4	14	CASGPTGGTEKLFF	TGTGCCAGCGGCCCGACAGGGGGAACTGAAAAACTGTTTTTT
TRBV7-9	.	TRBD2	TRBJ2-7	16	CASSSGPSGIDYEQYF	TGTGCCAGCAGCTCCGGCCCAAGCGGGATTGACTACGAGCAGTACTTC
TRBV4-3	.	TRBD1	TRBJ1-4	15	CASSQHRGYNEKLFF	TGCGCCAGCAGCCAACACAGGGGATATAATGAAAAACTGTTTTTT
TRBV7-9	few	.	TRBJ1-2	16	CASSSSLRGANYGYTF	TGTGCCAGCAGCTCTAGTCTCAGGGGCGCAAACTATGGCTACACCTTC
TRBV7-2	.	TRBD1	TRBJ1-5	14	CASSNDRGNQPQHF	TGTGCCAGCAGCAACGACAGGGGAAATCAGCCCCAGCATTTT